The 26 T cell receptor beta chains below all came from one sample that was sequenced in a study of molecular identifiers for immune sequencing clone quantification. Using its own MiXCR run on the PCR reads, TCRdb lists one record per CDR3 protein. Among more than 450,000 distinct CDR3 sequences listed, 20% to 25% were seen once. The sequenced sample was naive CD8+ T cells from blood, with Jurkat cell RNA spiked in. Described subset: FACS-sorted CD8+CD4-CCR7+CD45RA+ naive T cells. The receptor set was obtained from a human donor in good health. Some libraries in this study had Jurkat cell RNA spiked in.

This sequence joins TRBV11-2 and TRBJ2-1; the D gene is possibly TRBD2 (5 bases). The ends were cut back, 2 bases at V and 6 bases at J, with 17 bases in the middle. This CDR3 region has 16 residues. Germline V CDR1 and CDR2: SGHAT, FQNNGV. The CDR3 reads CASSLNFGLQCNEQFF. DNA for the CDR3: TGTGCCAGCAGCTTAAATTTCGGACTTCAATGCAATGAGCAGTTCTTC.

As regards this clonotype: A much larger clone lies one base from this, so it may be a read error. This chain links TRBV27 with TRBJ2-3, with a possible D match to TRBD2 (7 bases). The CDR3 has 18 amino acids. CDR1 and CDR2 from the germline V gene are MNHEY and SMNVEV (reference sequence). This CDR3 reads CAGSLVLGGGGASGTQYF. CDR3 DNA: TGTGCCGGCAGTTTAGTTCTCGGTGGGGGGGGGGCGTCTGGTACGCAGTATTTT.

The table lists this clonotype with a few counts. The chain carries TRBV7-2 and TRBJ2-7; 8 bases fit TRBD1. This CDR3 contains 17 residues. The V segment lost 3 bases and the J segment 5 bases; nucleotides outside the gene matches: 15. The V gene's germline CDR1 is SGHTA and CDR2 FQGNSA. In DNA form, the CDR3 reads TGTGCCAGCAGCTTTCCCTCAGGGGGCGATTATTCGGACGAGCAGTACTTC. Amino acid sequence: CASSFPSGGDYSDEQYF.

This clonotype was recorded a few times. The chain has TRBV4-2 and TRBJ2-7; the match to TRBD2 covers 12 bases. The J segment lost 3 bases and the V segment lost 0 bases, leaving 12 bases of the junction unmatched. The CDR3 runs 19 residues. The germline V gene has CDR1 LGHNA and CDR2 YNFKEQ. In nucleotides, the CDR3 is TGTGCCAGCAGCCAAGATTGGGGTCGTCTAGCGGGAGGGGACTACGAGCAGTACTTC. Residues: CASSQDWGRLAGGDYEQYF.

This clonotype was found many times. The V gene is TRBV18, the J gene TRBJ1-1, with D perhaps TRBD1 (6 bases). The CDR3 is 16 residues long. CDR1 KGHSH and CDR2 LQKENI come from the germline V gene. V lost 1 base and J lost 4, with 16 bases in between. The CDR3 nucleotides read TGTGCCAGCTCACCACGGTCAGGGGTTGTTGGCACTGAAGCTTTCTTT. Translating it yields CASSPRSGVVGTEAFF.

In regard to this clonotype: This may be a read error, as it is one base from a much larger clone. The V gene is TRBV27, the J gene TRBJ2-7, with D uncertain. The ends were cut back, 3 bases at V and 5 bases at J, with 14 bases in the middle. CDR1 and CDR2 from the germline V gene are MNHEY and SMNVEV (reference sequence). The length of the CDR3 is 14 residues. CDR3 in DNA: TGTGCCAGCAGTTTCGGACCGATGAGCCACGAGCAGTACTTC. Its translation is CASSFGPMSHEQYF.

There are a few counts of this clonotype. The rearrangement joins TRBV28 to TRBJ2-1; 13 bases are shared with TRBD2. The germline V gene encodes CDR1 MDHEN and CDR2 SYDVKM. This CDR3 is 18 amino acids long. V was pared by 3 bases and J by 8 bases, with 13 bases of the junction left unmatched. CDR3 DNA: TGTGCCAGCAGTTTCCGACTAGCGGGAGGAGGAGGGAGCGATGAGCAGTTCTTC. Protein sequence: CASSFRLAGGGGSDEQFF.

The V call is TRBV20-1, the J call TRBJ2-7, with 11 bases identical to TRBD2. Trimming removed 4 bases from V and 3 bases from J; junction bases left unmatched: 5. The CDR3 loop spans 14 amino acids. The germline CDR1 and CDR2 sequences are DFQATT and SNEGSKA (reference sequence). This CDR3 is CSAKTSGAIYEQYF. The CDR3 DNA is TGCAGTGCTAAGACTAGCGGGGCCATCTACGAGCAGTACTTC.

Only a few counts were recorded for this clonotype. The chain has TRBV19 and TRBJ2-1, with 7 bases lining up with TRBD1. The CDR3 contains 14 residues. V lost 5 bases and J lost 6; bases outside the gene matches: 7. CDR1 is LNHDA, CDR2 SQIVND, per germline (reference sequence). The CDR3 region has the DNA TGTGCCAGTAGTCTAGCCGGGACAGCCAATGAGCAGTTCTTC. Encoded protein: CASSLAGTANEQFF.

V and J are TRBV7-9 and TRBJ1-4; D unclear. Germline CDR1 is SEHNR and CDR2 is FQNEAQ (reference sequence). The V gene lost 2 bases and the J gene lost 5 bases, with 9 bases spanning the gap. The CDR3 sequence is 14 residues long. The CDR3 nucleotides read TGTGCCAGCAGCTTAACAGCTCCAAATGAAAAACTGTTTTTT. Translated: CASSLTAPNEKLFF.

This clonotype showed up just a few times. The chain joins TRBV11-2 to TRBJ2-5, with 10 bases matching TRBD1. There are 16 residues in the CDR3. V lost 5 bases, J lost 2 bases, and 8 bases stayed unmatched. Germline lookup yields CDR1 SGHAT and CDR2 FQNNGV. CDR3 nucleotide sequence: TGTGCCAGCAGCCCAGCCCCGGGACAGGGGCAAGAGACCCAGTACTTC. This sequence encodes CASSPAPGQGQETQYF.

This clonotype was seen a few times. V usage is TRBV7-9 and J usage is TRBJ1-3, with D uncertain. V gave up 5 bases and J gave up 0 bases, with 17 bases separating them. The CDR3 sequence is 17 residues long. The V gene's germline CDR1 is SEHNR and CDR2 FQNEAQ (reference sequence). CDR3 coding DNA: TGTGCCAGCAGCCCCATCCCAGTCGGAACCTCTGGAAACACCATATATTTT. Translated, it gives CASSPIPVGTSGNTIYF. Complete variable domain (other parts from reference TRBV7-9 and TRBJ1-3): DTGVSQNPRHKITKRGQNVTFRCDPISEHNRLYWYRQTLGQGPEFLTYFQNEAQLEKSRLLSDRFSAERPKGSFSTLEIQRTEQGDSAMYLCASSPIPVGTSGNTIYFGEGSWLTVV.

This clonotype was seen repeatedly, ten times or more. The chain joins TRBV7-2 to TRBJ2-1; D is undetermined. Germline lookup yields CDR1 SGHTA and CDR2 FQGNSA. The CDR3 contains 18 residues. Trimming pared 1 base from V and 0 bases from J, leaving 16 bases between. CDR3 sequence: CASSLEDASPSSYNEQFF. Here the CDR3 DNA reads TGTGCCAGCAGCTTAGAGGACGCAAGCCCCAGCTCCTACAATGAGCAGTTCTTC.

This clonotype was observed many times. The chain carries TRBV27 and TRBJ2-3; D unclear. Germline V lookup: CDR1 MNHEY, CDR2 SMNVEV (reference sequence). V gave up 8 bases and J gave up 6 bases, with 12 bases separating them. The CDR3 length is 12 residues. The CDR3 protein is CASGLSPDTQYF. The CDR3 DNA is TGTGCCAGCGGTCTGTCCCCGGATACGCAGTATTTT.

There are a few counts of this clonotype. The chain carries TRBV6-2 or TRBV6-3 and TRBJ2-2; perhaps TRBD2 as D (6 bases). The germline V gene has CDR1 MNHEY and CDR2 SVGEGT. V lost 4 bases and J 4 bases, leaving 22 bases between the germline ends. This CDR3 has 18 residues. CDR3 residues: CASSSDRWGDTSTGELFF. DNA for the CDR3: TGTGCCAGCAGTTCTGATCGTTGGGGGGATACGAGCACCGGGGAGCTGTTTTTT.

The chain carries TRBV4-1 and TRBJ2-5, with 8 bases lining up with TRBD1. V lost 1 base and J lost 5; bases outside the gene matches: 3. Germline values: CDR1 MGHRA, CDR2 YSYEKL. This CDR3 is built from 14 residues. The CDR3 sequence is CASSQAGGMETQYF. CDR3 DNA: TGCGCCAGCAGCCAAGCAGGGGGCATGGAGACCCAGTACTTC.

This clonotype was counted at least ten times. The V gene is TRBV28, the J gene TRBJ1-5; D gene unclear. This CDR3 is 12 amino acids long. Trimming stripped 4 bases from V and 9 bases from J, with 10 bases between. Germline-derived CDR1 and CDR2 are MDHEN and SYDVKM. CDR3: CASSSDQWPQHF. The CDR3 DNA follows: TGTGCCAGCAGTTCTGATCAGTGGCCCCAGCATTTT.

This clonotype was detected ten times or more. The chain has TRBV6-2 or TRBV6-3 and TRBJ1-5; D gene unclear. This CDR3 spans 16 amino acids. The V and J ends lost 0 bases and 0 bases respectively, with 9 bases between them. Germline CDR1 reads MNHEY; CDR2 reads SVGEGT. The CDR3 sequence is CASSYSFTSSNQPQHF. The CDR3, as DNA: TGTGCCAGCAGTTACTCGTTTACAAGTAGCAATCAGCCCCAGCATTTT.

The V and J genes are TRBV28 and TRBJ2-7; the D gene is possibly TRBD1 (5 bases). Per the germline V gene, CDR1 is MDHEN and CDR2 is SYDVKM. This CDR3 has 15 residues. Between the trimmed V and J ends, which lost 2 bases and 5 bases, there was a span of 16 bases. The chain's CDR3 is CASSLRTRVSNEQYF. The CDR3 bases are TGTGCCAGCAGTTTAAGGACCAGGGTCTCAAACGAGCAGTACTTC.

V and J are TRBV20-1 and TRBJ1-1, with D unclear. The ends were cut back, 5 bases at V and 0 bases at J, with 16 bases in the middle. The CDR3 runs 15 residues. Germline CDR1 and CDR2: DFQATT and SNEGSKA (reference sequence). The CDR3 is CSADKNTPMNTEAFF. The DNA of the CDR3 is TGCAGTGCTGATAAGAACACCCCCATGAACACTGAAGCTTTCTTT.

This clonotype was observed a few times. The conserved final phenylalanine or tryptophan is absent from the CDR3, which likely points to a read error. The gene calls are TRBV9 and TRBJ2-7; D is undetermined. The CDR3 length is 14 residues. V lost 2 bases to trimming and J lost 0 bases, with 9 bases between them. Germline V gene lookup returns CDR1 SGDLS and CDR2 YYNGEE. Written as DNA, the CDR3 is TGTGCCAGCAGCGTCGAGGTAGGCTCCTACGAGCAGTACCTC. This gives the protein CASSVEVGSYEQYL.

This clonotype was recorded at least ten times. The chain recombines TRBV6-5 with TRBJ2-1, with no clear D. Trimming took off 5 bases at V and 8 bases at J, with 10 bases between the two ends. Germline V lookup: CDR1 MNHEY, CDR2 SVGAGI. The CDR3 is 12 residues long. Here the CDR3 reads CASSPRGDEQFF. CDR3 in DNA: TGTGCCAGCAGTCCCCGTGGGGATGAGCAGTTCTTC.

Details on this clonotype: This may be a read error: a much more frequent sequence differs by one nucleotide. The V and J genes are TRBV7-9 and TRBJ2-7; 9 bases are shared with TRBD1. V shed 9 bases and J 4 bases; nucleotides not matched to a gene: 13. Germline V gene lookup returns CDR1 SEHNR and CDR2 FQNEAQ (reference sequence). The CDR3 has 15 residues. The CDR3 DNA reads TGTGCCAGAAGTTACGCGGGACAGGGAGAGTACGAGCAGTACTTC. As protein: CARSYAGQGEYEQYF.

This clonotype was counted ten times or more. The chain links TRBV9 to TRBJ2-2, with TRBD2 matching 7 bases. Germline CDR1 SGDLS, CDR2 YYNGEE. Trimming cost V 0 bases and J 4 bases; bases outside gene matches: 3. This CDR3 is 15 amino acids long. Here the CDR3 DNA reads TGTGCCAGCAGCGTAGATGGGGGGGGCACCGGGGAGCTGTTTTTT. Its protein product is CASSVDGGGTGELFF.

This clonotype has only a few counts. One junction end disagrees with the germline gene, perhaps due to a read error. The V call is TRBV2, the J call TRBJ1-5; D possibly corresponds to TRBD1 (5 bases). This CDR3 region has 19 residues. Germline V CDR1 and CDR2: SNHLY, FYNNEI. Written as DNA, the CDR3 is TGTGCCGGCAGTGTACAGGCATTCCTGGGTCGAGGTGGCAATCAGCCCCAGCATTTT. This codes for CAGSVQAFLGRGGNQPQHF.

This chain links TRBV5-1 with TRBJ1-3, with TRBD1 matching over 7 bases. Trimming cost V 3 bases and J 0 bases; bases outside gene matches: 3. CDR1 and CDR2 from the germline V gene are SGHRS and YFSETQ. The CDR3 has 15 residues. In DNA, the CDR3 is TGCGCCAGCAGCTCCGACAGGGACTCTGGAAACACCATATATTTT. It encodes CASSSDRDSGNTIYF.